The T cell receptor beta chain described here comes from a study of monozygotic twins with cystic fibrosis. Overall study results and limits: The repertoire was suggested to be naive-dominated, clonality median about 0.0095.

A remark on this clone: Its antigen remains unidentified.

Generated by immunoSEQ multiplex PCR, the TCRdb table keeps only in-frame clones and is missing some. The sample carries about 14,000 clones, 85% to 95% recorded once. V lost 8 bases, J lost 0 bases, and 6 bases stayed unmatched. CDR1 PRHDT and CDR2 FYEKMQ come from the germline V gene (reference sequence). The CDR3 covers 15 residues. The rearrangement joins TRBV13 to TRBJ1-1, with TRBD1 matching 10 bases. The origin of this receptor is a girl under 10 years old with cystic fibrosis. Sequencing was done on a sample of blood. The CDR3 bases are TGTGCCAGCTCCCGGGACAGGGGCATGAACACTGAAGCTTTCTTT. Translation: CASSRDRGMNTEAFF.